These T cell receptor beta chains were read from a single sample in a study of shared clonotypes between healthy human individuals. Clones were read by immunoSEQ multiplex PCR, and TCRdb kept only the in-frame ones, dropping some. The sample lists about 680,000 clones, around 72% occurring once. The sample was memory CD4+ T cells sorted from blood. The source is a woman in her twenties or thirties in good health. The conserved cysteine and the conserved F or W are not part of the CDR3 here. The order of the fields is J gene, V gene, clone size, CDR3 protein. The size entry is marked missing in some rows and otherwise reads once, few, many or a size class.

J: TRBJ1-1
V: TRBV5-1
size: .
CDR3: ASSARVGGTEAF

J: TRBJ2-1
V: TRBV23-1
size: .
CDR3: ASSPPRGAHVDEQF

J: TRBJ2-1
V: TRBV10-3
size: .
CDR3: AISEGETYNEQF

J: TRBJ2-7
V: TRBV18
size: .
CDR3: ASSPAPGGFYEQY

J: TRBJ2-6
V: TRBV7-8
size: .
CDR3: ASSYSSGSWGANVLT

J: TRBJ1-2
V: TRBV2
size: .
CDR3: ASSERGTNYGYT

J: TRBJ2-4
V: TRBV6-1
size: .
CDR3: ASSEGLAKNIQY

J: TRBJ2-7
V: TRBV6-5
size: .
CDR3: ASRDRASTHEQY

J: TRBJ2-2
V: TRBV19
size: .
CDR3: ASIPSGRARKGELF

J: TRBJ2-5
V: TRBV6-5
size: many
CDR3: ASSYSGEETQY

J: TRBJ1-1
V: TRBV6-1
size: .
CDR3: ASSGGGTVTNTEAF

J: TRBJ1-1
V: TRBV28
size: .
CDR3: ASSRDNTEAF

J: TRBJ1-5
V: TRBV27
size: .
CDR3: ASSPTGQGNQPQH

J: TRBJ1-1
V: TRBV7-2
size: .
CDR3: ASSLGQGSTTEAF

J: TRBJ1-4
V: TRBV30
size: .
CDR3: ATRQSPGGDNEKLF

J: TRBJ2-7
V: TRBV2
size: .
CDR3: ASRKGSYEQY

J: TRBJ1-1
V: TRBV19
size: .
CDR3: ASSTNRGLDTEAF

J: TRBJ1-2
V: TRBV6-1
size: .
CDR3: ASSSLFYRYT

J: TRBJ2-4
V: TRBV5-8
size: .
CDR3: ASSLDGVRLAKNIQY

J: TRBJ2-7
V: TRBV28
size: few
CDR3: ASRPWTGGVYEQY

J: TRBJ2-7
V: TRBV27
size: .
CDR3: ASMKLAGFVEQY

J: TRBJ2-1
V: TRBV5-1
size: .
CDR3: ASSSTSNEQF

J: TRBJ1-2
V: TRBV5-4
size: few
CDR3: ASSLGANYGYT

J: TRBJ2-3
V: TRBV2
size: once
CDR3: ASRKDRSSTDTQY

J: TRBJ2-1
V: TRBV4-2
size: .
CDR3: ASSQDPAGVNEQF

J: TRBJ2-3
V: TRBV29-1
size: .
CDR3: SVAKASGKSDTQY

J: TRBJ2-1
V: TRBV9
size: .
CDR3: ASSVGLAVNEQF

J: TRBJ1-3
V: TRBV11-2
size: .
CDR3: ASRSDRAGNTIY

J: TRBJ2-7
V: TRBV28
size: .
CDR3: ATGGGRPPYEQY

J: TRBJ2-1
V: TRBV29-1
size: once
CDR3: SVERGPASYNEQF

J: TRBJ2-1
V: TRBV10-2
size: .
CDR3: ASRAKSYNEQF

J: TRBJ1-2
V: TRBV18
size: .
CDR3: ASSPQGQNGYT